Following are 22 T cell receptor beta chains from one sample sequenced in a study of a mutant IDH1 vaccine in newly diagnosed glioma. Time point meaning: week 5, during vaccination. Doses comprised 300 ug of mutant IDH1 20-mer peptide each, plus topical imiquimod. Clones were read by immunoSEQ multiplex PCR, and TCRdb kept only the in-frame ones, dropping some. Of approximately 76,000 clones listed, 91% are singletons. For these receptors, no antigen is known. Source: PBMCs, taken from a glioma patient whose treatment included an IDH1 peptide vaccine. These receptors originate from a woman aged 45-65 years with glioma.

The gene calls are TRBV12-5 and TRBJ2-7, with D unresolved. V lost 1 base and J lost 3, with 7 bases in between. CDR1 is LGHNT, CDR2 FRNRAP, per germline. The CDR3 is made up of 13 amino acids. The CDR3 bases are TGTGCTAGTGGTTTGGCCCACCTCTACGAGCAGTACTTC. Amino acid sequence: CASGLAHLYEQYF.

This chain connects TRBV18 to TRBJ2-1; D may be TRBD2 (6 bases). V lost 6 bases to trimming and J lost 4 bases, with 13 bases between them. The CDR3 extends over 14 amino acids. Germline CDR1 and CDR2: KGHSH and LQKENI. Here the CDR3 DNA reads TGTGCCAGCTCCCCCGGGAGTTCGTACAATGAGCAGTTCTTC. Its protein product is CASSPGSSYNEQFF.

A few counts support this clone. This rearrangement joins TRBV7-9 to TRBJ2-7; 10 positions match TRBD2. Trimming at V came to 4 bases and at J to 5 bases, leaving 5 bases not matched to a gene. The CDR3 covers 14 residues. Germline assignment: CDR1 SEHNR and CDR2 FQNEAQ (reference sequence). The CDR3 DNA follows: TGTGCCAGCAGCTCCAGAGCGGGAGGGCACGAGCAGTACTTC. Its protein is CASSSRAGGHEQYF.

This sequence joins TRBV14 and TRBJ1-1, with D possibly matching TRBD1 (6 bases). The CDR3 is 13 amino acids. Germline V gene data show CDR1 as SGHDN and CDR2 as FVKESK. Trimming removed 2 bases at V and 6 bases at J, with 10 bases between. CDR3 amino acids: CASSQFRGSEAFF. The CDR3 DNA reads TGTGCCAGCAGCCAATTCAGGGGTTCTGAAGCTTTCTTT.

The rearrangement uses TRBV2 and TRBJ2-7; 7 nucleotides match TRBD2. There are 14 residues in the CDR3. J was trimmed by 3 bases and V by 4 bases; bases with no gene match: 6. Germline assignment: CDR1 SNHLY and CDR2 FYNNEI. CDR3 nucleotide sequence: TGTGCCAGCAGTGCCGGGGGGAGCCTCTACGAGCAGTACTTC. Encoded protein: CASSAGGSLYEQYF.

This chain's CDR3 is CASSWDPLNTGELFF. For the CDR3, the DNA is TGCGCCAGCAGCTGGGACCCCCTGAACACCGGGGAGCTGTTTTTT. The V gene is TRBV5-1, the J gene TRBJ2-2; D may correspond to TRBD1 or TRBD2 (5 bases each). The CDR3 loop spans 15 amino acids. Trimming shortened V by 3 bases and J by 1 base, and 10 bases separated the two germline ends. Germline assignment: CDR1 SGHRS and CDR2 YFSETQ.

The J gene is TRBJ1-1, the V gene TRBV5-4, with D perhaps matching TRBD1 (5 bases). Deletions cut 0 bases from V and 1 base from J, with 13 bases between. The CDR3 covers 16 residues. CDR1 and CDR2 (germline): SGHNT, YYREEE (reference sequence). Here the CDR3 reads CASSLGTRGANTEAFF. In nucleotides, the CDR3 is TGTGCCAGCAGCTTGGGGACAAGGGGCGCGAACACTGAAGCTTTCTTT.

The count of this clone is one. The junction shows a germline mismatch at one end, possibly a read error. The genes are TRBV5-4 and TRBJ1-2, with 8 bases lining up with TRBD1. CDR1 SGHNT and CDR2 YYREEE come from the germline V gene (reference sequence). The length of the CDR3 is 15 residues. This chain's CDR3 is CASSWGQAQVYGHTF. CDR3 sequence (DNA): TGTGCCAGCAGCTGGGGACAGGCACAGGTCTATGGCCACACCTTC.

V usage is TRBV29-1 and J usage is TRBJ2-5, with 10 bases matching TRBD1. The J call may not be correct, given that the DNA end is closer to TRBJ2-7. This CDR3 spans 13 amino acids. Germline V gives CDR1 SQVTM, CDR2 ANQGSEA. CDR3 loop: CSASGTGAYEQYF. The CDR3 DNA is TGCAGCGCCAGCGGGACAGGGGCCTACGAGCAGTACTTC.

The chain joins TRBV5-1 to TRBJ2-3; 10 bases are a match to TRBD1. This CDR3 is 15 amino acids long. Germline CDR1 is SGHRS and CDR2 is YFSETQ. V lost 4 bases and J lost 3; bases outside the gene matches: 5. In DNA, the CDR3 is TGCGCCAGCAGCCTGGACAGGGGGGCAACAGATACGCAGTATTTT. Translation gives CASSLDRGATDTQYF.

Of note for this clone: The sample contains more than one DNA sequence encoding this CDR3. CDR3 sequence (DNA): TGTGCCAGCAGTTTACAGGGGGCCTCCTACGAGCAGTACTTC. Translated: CASSLQGASYEQYF. V usage is TRBV28 and J usage is TRBJ2-7, with 8 bases lining up with TRBD1. Germline-derived CDR1 and CDR2 are MDHEN and SYDVKM. The V segment lost 2 bases and the J segment 0 bases; nucleotides outside the gene matches: 0. The CDR3 extends over 14 amino acids. The whole variable domain, filled in from reference TRBV28 and TRBJ2-7, reads DVKVTQSSRYLVKRTGEKVFLECVQDMDHENMFWYRQDPGLGLRLIYFSYDVKMKEKGDIPEGYSVSREKKERFSLILESASTNQTSMYLCASSLQGASYEQYFGPGTRLTVT.

This chain connects TRBV27 to TRBJ1-1; 9 bases map to TRBD1. Germline CDR1 MNHEY, CDR2 SMNVEV (reference sequence). V was clipped by 3 bases and J by 2 bases; unmatched bases: 4. This CDR3 is 15 amino acids long. The CDR3 sequence is CASSFYRGHNTEAFF. CDR3 nucleotides: TGTGCCAGCAGTTTCTACAGGGGGCATAACACTGAAGCTTTCTTT.

The chain has TRBV19 and TRBJ1-6, with a weak D call TRBD1 (5 bases). V dropped 1 base and J dropped 10 bases, with 8 bases sitting between them. This CDR3 comprises 13 residues. CDR1 LNHDA and CDR2 SQIVND come from the germline V gene (reference sequence). CDR3 bases: TGTGCCAGTAGTATAGTGGGGGACTCACCCCTCCACTTT. Protein sequence: CASSIVGDSPLHF.

The V and J genes are TRBV6-4 and TRBJ2-1; D gene unclear. The CDR3 covers 13 residues. Germline loops: CDR1 MRHNA, CDR2 SNTAGT. Trimming stripped 0 bases from V and 3 bases from J, with 3 bases between. CDR3 nucleotide sequence: TGTGCCAGCAGTGACTCGGACTACAATGAGCAGTTCTTC. The encoded protein is CASSDSDYNEQFF.

The chain couples TRBV7-3 to TRBJ1-1, with a tentative D call TRBD1 (6 bases). The V gene's germline CDR1 is SGHTA and CDR2 FQGTGA. The V gene lost 1 base and the J gene lost 4 bases, with 19 bases spanning the gap. This CDR3 is 17 amino acids long. CDR3 loop: CASSLNPFPGVSTEAFF. The CDR3 DNA follows: TGTGCCAGCAGCTTAAACCCCTTTCCAGGGGTATCCACTGAAGCTTTCTTT.

The chain employs TRBV7-8 and TRBJ1-5; D call uncertain. V lost 1 base and J 1 base, leaving 5 bases between the germline ends. The CDR3 length is 14 residues. Per germline, CDR1 SGHVS and CDR2 FQNEAQ. This CDR3 is CASSLGRSNQPQHF. CDR3 nucleotides: TGTGCCAGCAGCTTAGGCAGAAGCAATCAGCCCCAGCATTTT.

This chain links TRBV7-2 with TRBJ1-5; D not certain. The CDR3 is 14 amino acids. Per germline, CDR1 SGHTA and CDR2 FQGNSA. Trimming removed 5 bases at V and 3 bases at J, with 11 bases between. The DNA of the CDR3 is TGTGCCAGCAGCAACCGGGAGTCCAATCAGCCCCAGCATTTT. It specifies CASSNRESNQPQHF.

The V call is TRBV18, the J call TRBJ2-5; possibly TRBD1 for D (8 bases). CDR1 and CDR2 from the germline V gene are KGHSH and LQKENI. The CDR3 loop spans 14 amino acids. Trimming shortened V by 6 bases and J by 4 bases, and 15 bases separated the two germline ends. The CDR3 spells CASSGQGGGETQYF. CDR3 bases: TGTGCCAGCTCCGGACAGGGAGGGGGAGAGACCCAGTACTTC.

V is TRBV5-1 and J is TRBJ2-3; 8 nucleotides align to TRBD2. V lost 5 bases and J lost 6; bases outside the gene matches: 8. The V gene's germline CDR1 is SGHRS and CDR2 YFSETQ. CDR3 length: 14 amino acids. CDR3 amino acids: CASSFDGREDTQYF. The CDR3 DNA follows: TGCGCCAGCAGTTTTGACGGGAGGGAGGATACGCAGTATTTT.

This clone has a single count. V is TRBV9 and J is TRBJ2-7, with D perhaps matching TRBD2 (6 bases). This CDR3 spans 13 amino acids. Germline loops: CDR1 SGDLS, CDR2 YYNGEE. The V end lost 2 bases, the J end lost 3 bases, and 9 bases lay between the germline ends. The CDR3 DNA sequence: TGTGCCAGCAGCGTTGGAGGGGACTACGAGCAGTACTTC. Translated: CASSVGGDYEQYF.

The chain is built from TRBV28 and TRBJ1-5; the match to TRBD1 covers 10 bases. The CDR3 loop spans 17 amino acids. J lost 0 bases, V lost 6 bases, and 8 bases had no gene match. Per the germline V gene, CDR1 is MDHEN and CDR2 is SYDVKM. The CDR3 sequence: CASRTGQGWNSNQPQHF. The CDR3, as DNA: TGTGCCAGCAGGACGGGACAGGGGTGGAATAGCAATCAGCCCCAGCATTTT. Variable domain in full (rest from reference TRBV28 and TRBJ1-5): DVKVTQSSRYLVKRTGEKVFLECVQDMDHENMFWYRQDPGLGLRLIYFSYDVKMKEKGDIPEGYSVSREKKERFSLILESASTNQTSMYLCASRTGQGWNSNQPQHFGDGTRLSIL.

The chain joins TRBV7-3 to TRBJ1-2; TRBD1 aligns across 8 bases. Unmatched junction bases numbered 10, after V lost 5 bases and J lost 8 bases. Looked up from germline, CDR1 is SGHTA and CDR2 is FQGTGA. This CDR3 is 14 amino acids long. The CDR3 here is CASSPGTGGGGYTF. The CDR3 nucleotides read TGTGCCAGCAGCCCTGGGACAGGTGGGGGAGGCTACACCTTC.